A selection of T cell receptor beta chains follows, all from one sample in a study of blood T cells in healthy people across ages. TCRdb ran MiXCR on the 5' RACE reads and lists one entry per CDR3 protein. The sample contains about a million distinct CDR3 sequences, 40% to 60% of which appear only once. The specimen was blood. These receptors came from a man younger than 40 in good health. CDR3s include the opening cysteine and the closing phenylalanine or tryptophan. Clone size appears in some rows only: once, few, many, or a class for an expanded clone.

v_call: TRBV28; clone_size: NA; cdr3_aa: CASSFAQGPVDEQYF
v_call: TRBV20-1; clone_size: few; cdr3_aa: CSASGSGETQYF
v_call: TRBV12-3/TRBV12-4; clone_size: NA; cdr3_aa: CASSSGTGANYGYTF
v_call: TRBV3-1; clone_size: NA; cdr3_aa: CASSQDPRRATEAFF
v_call: TRBV11-2; clone_size: NA; cdr3_aa: CASSWSGQGRGYEQYF
v_call: TRBV6-1; clone_size: NA; cdr3_aa: CASGEEAPFEQYF
v_call: TRBV18; clone_size: NA; cdr3_aa: CASSHDRGSYEQYF
v_call: TRBV6-1; clone_size: few; cdr3_aa: CASRTAGTGTYGYTF
v_call: TRBV7-8; clone_size: NA; cdr3_aa: CASSLATGPQEIQYF
v_call: TRBV7-9; clone_size: NA; cdr3_aa: CASSLVPRDKNIQYF
v_call: TRBV20-1; clone_size: NA; cdr3_aa: CSARGQDYGYTF
v_call: TRBV7-9; clone_size: NA; cdr3_aa: CASSSPAGRYGYTF
v_call: TRBV20-1; clone_size: few; cdr3_aa: CSASEGQGVNQPQHF
v_call: TRBV18; clone_size: NA; cdr3_aa: CASLDRAEEKLFF
v_call: TRBV4-3; clone_size: few; cdr3_aa: CASSQDRGQEALEQYF
v_call: TRBV4-1; clone_size: NA; cdr3_aa: CASSQGDRCEQYF
v_call: TRBV4-1; clone_size: NA; cdr3_aa: CASSQGMKLNTEAFF
v_call: TRBV7-3; clone_size: NA; cdr3_aa: CASSLRRPAGHEQYF
v_call: TRBV28; clone_size: few; cdr3_aa: CASSSGANTIYF
v_call: TRBV3-1; clone_size: few; cdr3_aa: CASSQMVVGGETQYF
v_call: TRBV3-1; clone_size: few; cdr3_aa: CASSQRQGAGELFF
v_call: TRBV7-2; clone_size: NA; cdr3_aa: CASSRIPGETGYTF
v_call: TRBV2; clone_size: NA; cdr3_aa: CASQSLNQQNIQYF
v_call: TRBV15; clone_size: once; cdr3_aa: CATSRAAGVNTEAFF
v_call: TRBV4-3; clone_size: NA; cdr3_aa: CASSPEGGSSYNEQYF
v_call: TRBV28; clone_size: few; cdr3_aa: CASSTGGRGFF
v_call: TRBV20-1; clone_size: NA; cdr3_aa: CSAASGGAIGNEQFF
v_call: TRBV7-3; clone_size: NA; cdr3_aa: CASSPIAGGPVNEQFF
v_call: TRBV6-5; clone_size: NA; cdr3_aa: CASRTGVRGYEQYF
v_call: TRBV20-1; clone_size: NA; cdr3_aa: CSARYWGDPDTQYF